The clone carrying this T cell receptor (beta chain) was seen a single time. The target antigen is unknown. This sample stems from a study of T cell responses to AZD1222 COVID-19 vaccine. Sequencing used immunoSEQ multiplex PCR; TCRdb keeps in-frame clones, though not all of them. The sample includes about 110,000 clones, about 90% seen only once; the top ten take roughly a fifth. Study-wide findings and caveats: Reports indicate that nearly half of spike-specific TCRs are directed at unmutated variant regions.

The V gene's germline CDR1 is SGDLS and CDR2 YYNGEE. V gave up 0 bases and J gave up 3 bases; unmatched junction bases: 6. The CDR3 is 15 amino acids. Here the sequenced sample was peripheral blood, taken on day 0 of AZD1222 vaccination. This sequence originates from an adult in good health. This chain links TRBV9 with TRBJ2-7; 7 nucleotides agree with TRBD2. For the CDR3, the DNA is TGTGCCAGCAGCGTAGGGAGCGGGGCCATCTACGAGCAGTACTTC. The encoded protein is CASSVGSGAIYEQYF.